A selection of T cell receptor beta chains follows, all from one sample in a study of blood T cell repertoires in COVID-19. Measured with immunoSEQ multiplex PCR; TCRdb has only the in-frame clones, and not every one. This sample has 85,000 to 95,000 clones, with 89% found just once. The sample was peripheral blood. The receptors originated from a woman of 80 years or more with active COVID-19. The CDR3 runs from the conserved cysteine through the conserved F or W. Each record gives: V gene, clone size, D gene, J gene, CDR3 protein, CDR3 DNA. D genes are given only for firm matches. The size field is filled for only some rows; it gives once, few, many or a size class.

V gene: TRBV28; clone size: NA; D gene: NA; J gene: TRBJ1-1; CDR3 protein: CASSFGPQGIEAFF; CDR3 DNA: TGTGCCAGCAGTTTCGGACCCCAGGGGATTGAAGCTTTCTTT
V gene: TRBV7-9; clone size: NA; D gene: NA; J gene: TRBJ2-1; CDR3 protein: CASSLAGNYNEQFF; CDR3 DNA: TGTGCCAGCAGCTTAGCGGGCAACTACAATGAGCAGTTCTTC
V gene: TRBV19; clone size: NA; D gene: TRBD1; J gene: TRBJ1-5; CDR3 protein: CASSPGTGSYSNQPQHF; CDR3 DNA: TGTGCCAGTAGTCCGGGGACAGGCTCGTATAGCAATCAGCCCCAGCATTTT
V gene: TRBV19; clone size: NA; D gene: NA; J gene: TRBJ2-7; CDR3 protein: CASSRQVSSYEQYF; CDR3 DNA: TGTGCCAGTAGTAGACAGGTGAGCTCCTACGAGCAGTACTTC
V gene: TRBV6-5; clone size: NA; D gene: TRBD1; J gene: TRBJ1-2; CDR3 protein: CASSRQGSDGYTF; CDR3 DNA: TGTGCCAGCAGCAGACAGGGGAGCGATGGCTACACCTTC
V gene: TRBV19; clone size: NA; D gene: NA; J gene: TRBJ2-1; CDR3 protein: CASKRTVRYNEQFF; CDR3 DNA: TGTGCCAGCAAAAGGACAGTGAGATACAATGAGCAGTTCTTC
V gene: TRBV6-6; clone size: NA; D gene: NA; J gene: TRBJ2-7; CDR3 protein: CASSYSEQALGEQYF; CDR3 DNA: TGTGCCAGCAGTTACTCGGAACAGGCCCTTGGCGAGCAGTACTTC
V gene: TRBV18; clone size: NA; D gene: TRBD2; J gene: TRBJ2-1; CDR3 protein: CASSAGTSGYNEQFF; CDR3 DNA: TGTGCCAGCTCAGCCGGGACTAGCGGATACAATGAGCAGTTCTTC
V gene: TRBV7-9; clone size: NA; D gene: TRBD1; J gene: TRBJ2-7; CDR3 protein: CASRRGGRQGYYEQYF; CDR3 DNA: TGTGCCAGCAGACGAGGGGGTCGACAGGGGTACTACGAGCAGTACTTC
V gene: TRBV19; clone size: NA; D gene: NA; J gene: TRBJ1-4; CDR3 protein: CASSMGSEGSNEKLFF; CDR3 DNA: TGTGCCAGTAGTATGGGGTCGGAGGGTTCGAATGAAAAACTGTTTTTT
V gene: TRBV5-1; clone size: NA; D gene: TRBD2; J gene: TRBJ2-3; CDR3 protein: CASSLVGLSTDTQYF; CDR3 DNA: TGCGCCAGCAGCTTGGTGGGACTAAGCACAGATACGCAGTATTTT
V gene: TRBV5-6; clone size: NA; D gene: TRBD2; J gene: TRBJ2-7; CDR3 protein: CASSWSGTYEQYF; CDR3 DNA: TGTGCCAGCAGCTGGAGCGGGACCTACGAGCAGTACTTC
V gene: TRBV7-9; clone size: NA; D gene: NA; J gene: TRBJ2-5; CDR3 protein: CASSFFGGETQYF; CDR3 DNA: TGTGCCAGCAGCTTTTTTGGAGGGGAGACCCAGTACTTC
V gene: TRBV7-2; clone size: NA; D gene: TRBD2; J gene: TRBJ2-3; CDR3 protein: CASSFFGTSGRAFTQYF; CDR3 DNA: TGTGCCAGCAGCTTTTTTGGGACTAGCGGGAGGGCCTTTACGCAGTATTTT
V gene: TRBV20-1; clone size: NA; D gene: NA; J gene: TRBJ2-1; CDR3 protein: CSAPEEGPSFF; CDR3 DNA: TGCAGTGCCCCAGAAGAGGGCCCATCGTTCTTC
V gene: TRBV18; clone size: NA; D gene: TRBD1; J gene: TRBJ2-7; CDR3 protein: CASSPGQGGRSSYEQYF; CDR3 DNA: TGTGCCAGCTCCCCTGGACAGGGTGGAAGGAGCTCCTACGAGCAGTACTTC
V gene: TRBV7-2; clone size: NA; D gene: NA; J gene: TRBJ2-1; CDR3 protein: CASSLNRVSYNEQFF; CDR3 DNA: TGTGCCAGCAGCTTGAACAGGGTTTCCTACAATGAGCAGTTCTTC
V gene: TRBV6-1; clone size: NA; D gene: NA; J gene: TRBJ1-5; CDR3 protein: CASSEAGAGHQPQHF; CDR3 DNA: TGTGCCAGCAGTGAAGCAGGGGCAGGGCATCAGCCCCAGCATTTT
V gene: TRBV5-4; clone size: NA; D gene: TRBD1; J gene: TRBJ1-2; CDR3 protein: CASSLWDQGAYGYTF; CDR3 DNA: TGTGCCAGCAGCTTGTGGGATCAGGGGGCCTATGGCTACACCTTC
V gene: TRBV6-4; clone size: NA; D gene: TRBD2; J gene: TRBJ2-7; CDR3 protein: CASSDSDPSGYEQYF; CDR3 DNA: TGTGCCAGCAGTGACTCGGATCCTAGCGGCTACGAGCAGTACTTC
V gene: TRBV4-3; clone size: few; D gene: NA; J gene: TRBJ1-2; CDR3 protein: CASSHAGGSVHYGYTF; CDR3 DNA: TGCGCCAGCAGCCATGCGGGAGGGAGCGTGCATTATGGCTACACCTTC
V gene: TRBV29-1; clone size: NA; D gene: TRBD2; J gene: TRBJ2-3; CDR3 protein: CSVGVGLATDTQYF; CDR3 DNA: TGCAGCGTTGGGGTCGGACTAGCCACAGATACGCAGTATTTT
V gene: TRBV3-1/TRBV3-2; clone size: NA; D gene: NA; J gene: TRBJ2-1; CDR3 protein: CASSQALASVNEQFF; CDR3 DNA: TGTGCCAGCAGCCAAGCACTAGCAAGTGTGAATGAGCAGTTCTTC
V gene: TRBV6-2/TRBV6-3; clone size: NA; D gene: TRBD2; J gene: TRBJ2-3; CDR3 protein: CASSSSGRALDTQYF; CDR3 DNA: TGTGCCAGCAGTTCAAGCGGGAGGGCCCTAGATACGCAGTATTTT
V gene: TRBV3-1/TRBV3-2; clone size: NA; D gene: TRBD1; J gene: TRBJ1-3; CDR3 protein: CASTRTGSGNTIYF; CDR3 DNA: TGTGCCAGCACCAGGACAGGCTCTGGAAACACCATATATTTT
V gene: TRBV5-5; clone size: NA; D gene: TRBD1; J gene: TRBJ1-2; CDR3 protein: CASSLSWQGAYGYTF; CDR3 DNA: TGTGCCAGCAGCTTATCCTGGCAGGGGGCCTATGGCTACACCTTC
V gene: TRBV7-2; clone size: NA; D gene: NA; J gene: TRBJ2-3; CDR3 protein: CASSSLSSTDTQYF; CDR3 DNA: TGTGCCAGCAGCTCCCTCAGTAGCACAGATACGCAGTATTTT
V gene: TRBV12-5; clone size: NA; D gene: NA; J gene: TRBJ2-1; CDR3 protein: CASGLSSGVGEQFF; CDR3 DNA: TGTGCTAGTGGTTTGTCCTCGGGAGTGGGTGAGCAGTTCTTC
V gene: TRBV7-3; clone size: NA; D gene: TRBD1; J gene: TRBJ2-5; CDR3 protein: CASSRTGGRETQYF; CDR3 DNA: TGTGCCAGCAGCAGGACAGGCGGGCGAGAGACCCAGTACTTC
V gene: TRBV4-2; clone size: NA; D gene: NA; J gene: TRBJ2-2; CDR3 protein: CASSQDPRTGELFF; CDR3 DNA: TGTGCCAGCAGCCAAGATCCTCGGACCGGGGAGCTGTTTTTT
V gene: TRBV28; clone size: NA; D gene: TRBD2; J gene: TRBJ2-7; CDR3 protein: CASSSVGSGTPYEQYF; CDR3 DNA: TGTGCCAGCAGTTCCGTTGGTAGCGGGACACCCTACGAGCAGTACTTC
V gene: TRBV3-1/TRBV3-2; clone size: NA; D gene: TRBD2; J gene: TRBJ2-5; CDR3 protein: CASSLGLAGGEETQYF; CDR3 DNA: TGTGCCAGCAGCCTCGGACTAGCGGGAGGCGAAGAGACCCAGTACTTC
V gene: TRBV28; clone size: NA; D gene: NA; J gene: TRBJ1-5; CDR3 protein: CASSSWTVQGFNQPQHF; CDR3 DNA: TGTGCCAGCAGTTCATGGACAGTGCAGGGCTTCAATCAGCCCCAGCATTTT
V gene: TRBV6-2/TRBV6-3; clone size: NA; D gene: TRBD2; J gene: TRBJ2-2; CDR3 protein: CASSYGRETGELFF; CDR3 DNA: TGTGCCAGCAGTTACGGGAGGGAAACCGGGGAGCTGTTTTTT
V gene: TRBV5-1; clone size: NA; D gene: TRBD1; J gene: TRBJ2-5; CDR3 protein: CASSLLTGVFETQYF; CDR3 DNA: TGCGCCAGCAGCTTACTGACAGGGGTATTCGAGACCCAGTACTTC
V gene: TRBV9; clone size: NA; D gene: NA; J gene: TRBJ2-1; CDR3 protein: CASSPLGSTPQNEQFF; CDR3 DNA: TGTGCCAGCAGCCCCCTCGGGTCTACTCCTCAAAATGAGCAGTTCTTC
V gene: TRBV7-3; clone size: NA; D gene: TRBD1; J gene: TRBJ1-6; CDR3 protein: CASSGTVNSPLHF; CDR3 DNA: TGTGCCAGCAGCGGGACAGTAAATTCACCCCTCCACTTT
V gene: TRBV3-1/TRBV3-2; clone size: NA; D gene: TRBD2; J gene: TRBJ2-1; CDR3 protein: CASSFIGTSGKNEQFF; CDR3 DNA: TGTGCCAGCAGCTTCATCGGGACTAGCGGGAAAAATGAGCAGTTCTTC
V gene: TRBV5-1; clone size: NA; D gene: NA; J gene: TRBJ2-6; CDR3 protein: CASSSTNVLTF; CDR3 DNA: TGCGCCAGCAGCTCAACCAACGTCCTGACTTTC
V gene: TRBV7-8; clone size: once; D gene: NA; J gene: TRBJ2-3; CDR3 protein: CASSETTTDTQYF; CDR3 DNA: TGTGCCAGCAGCGAAACTACCACAGATACGCAGTATTTT
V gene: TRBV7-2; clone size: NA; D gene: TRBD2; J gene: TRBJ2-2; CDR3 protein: CASSSLLAGPTLPGELFF; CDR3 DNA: TGTGCCAGCAGCTCGTTACTAGCGGGACCCACACTTCCCGGGGAGCTGTTTTTT